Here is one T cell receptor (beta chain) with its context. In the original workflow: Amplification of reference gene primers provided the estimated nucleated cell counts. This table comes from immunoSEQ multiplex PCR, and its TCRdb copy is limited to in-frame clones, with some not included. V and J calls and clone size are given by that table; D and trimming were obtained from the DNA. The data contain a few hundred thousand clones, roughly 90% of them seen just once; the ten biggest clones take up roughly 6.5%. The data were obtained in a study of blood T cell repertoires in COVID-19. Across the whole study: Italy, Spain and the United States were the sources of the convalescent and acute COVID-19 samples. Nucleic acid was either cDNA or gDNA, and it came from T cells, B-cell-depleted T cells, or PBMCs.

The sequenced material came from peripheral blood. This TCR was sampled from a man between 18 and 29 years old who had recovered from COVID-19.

CDR3 DNA sequence: TGTGCCAGCAGCTTGGGAGACATCAATCGCTACACCTTC. It yields the protein CASSLGDINRYTF. This chain joins TRBV5-6 and TRBJ1-2; D ambiguous. The germline V gene encodes CDR1 SGHDT and CDR2 YYEEEE. The CDR3 covers 13 residues. V was clipped by 0 bases and J by 9 bases, with 12 bases between them.